This T cell receptor (beta chain) was found in a study of T cells in Graves' hyperthyroidism and ophthalmopathy. This clonotype has a count of ten or more. Its antigen is still unknown. The CDR3 covers 13 residues. Trimming at V came to 4 bases and at J to 3 bases, leaving 5 bases not matched to a gene. Germline V gene data show CDR1 as SQVTM and CDR2 as ANQGSEA. Study outcomes and limitations: It was a median around 6 months before onset that the model predicted ophthalmopathy. Blood held most thyroid clonotypes expanded above 0.001 frequency.

Hyperthyroidism in the patients, aged 18 to 65, was newly diagnosed and under 2 months in duration. Exclusion of a patient resulted from uncontrolled infection, other autoimmune disease, pregnancy or lactation. Amplification targeted TCR beta CDR3 regions from RNA transcripts. Carried out on the TCR CDR3, a first-round RT-PCR used the HTBI primer set. TCRdb re-called the multiplex PCR reads with MiXCR, one entry per CDR3 protein. The table has 530,000 or so distinct CDR3 sequences, about half seen once. Sequenced sample: peripheral blood or thyroid tissue (not recorded which). This chain uses TRBV29-1 with TRBJ2-7; 8 nucleotides align to TRBD1. The receptor was derived from a woman between 18 and 29 years old with Graves' hyperthyroidism. CDR3 in amino acids: CSVADRGFYEQYF. The CDR3 DNA follows: TGCAGCGTTGCTGACAGGGGATTCTACGAGCAGTACTTC.